The TCR beta chain under discussion was sequenced for a study of cytomegalovirus exposure and HLA in healthy donors. Overall study: One earlier analysis, a look at 180 million or so T cells, found some 120 million unique TCR beta sequences. Study outcomes and limitations: In an earlier analysis, in some 500 donors, most V segments appeared productive either ~87% or ~30% of the time. Later on, an analysis showed TCR association rates differing by HLA locus, with DRB1 the most and HLA-C the fewest.

Worth noting for this clone: Its antigen is still unknown.

Primers for the PCR totalled 60 Vbeta and 13 Jbeta. Sequenced by immunoSEQ multiplex PCR; TCRdb stores in-frame clones only, minus some. The repertoire has about 94,000 clones, about 80% of them found once; the top ten carry around 7%. The TCR comes from a man aged 35 to 55 in good health and CMV-seropositive. The specimen was PBMCs.

The CDR3 coding sequence is TGCGCCAGCAGCTTGGGTCCAGGACTGGGGGGCTACACCTTC. Encoded protein: CASSLGPGLGGYTF. V gene TRBV5-1 combines with J gene TRBJ1-2; no reliable D call. This CDR3 is 14 amino acids long. Deletions cut 0 bases from V and 8 bases from J, with 14 bases between. Germline CDR1 SGHRS, CDR2 YFSETQ.